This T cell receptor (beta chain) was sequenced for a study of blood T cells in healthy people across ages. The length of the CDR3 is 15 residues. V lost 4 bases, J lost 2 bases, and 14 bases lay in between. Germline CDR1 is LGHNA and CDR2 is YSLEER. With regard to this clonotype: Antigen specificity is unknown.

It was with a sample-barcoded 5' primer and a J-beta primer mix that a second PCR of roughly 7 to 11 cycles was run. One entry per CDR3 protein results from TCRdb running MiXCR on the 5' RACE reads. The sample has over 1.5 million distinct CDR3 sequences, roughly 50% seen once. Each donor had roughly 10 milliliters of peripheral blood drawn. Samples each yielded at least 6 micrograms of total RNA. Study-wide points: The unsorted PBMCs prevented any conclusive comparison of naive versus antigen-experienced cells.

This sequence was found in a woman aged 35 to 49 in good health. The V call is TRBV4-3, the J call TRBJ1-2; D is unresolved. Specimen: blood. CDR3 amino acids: CASSLVMGNNYGYTF. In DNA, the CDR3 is TGCGCCAGCAGCCTCGTGATGGGGAACAACTATGGCTACACCTTC.